The 27 T cell receptor beta chains given below trace back to one sample, sequenced in a study of blood T cell repertoires in COVID-19. Clones were sequenced by immunoSEQ multiplex PCR, and TCRdb holds only the in-frame ones, with some missing. This table has roughly 36,000 clones, 85% to 95% appearing once. The sample taken for sequencing was peripheral blood. Source of these receptors: a human donor with active COVID-19. The donor label of this sample is uncertain.

The rearrangement uses TRBV9 and TRBJ1-3; TRBD1 agrees at 7 bases. Trimming took 2 bases from V and 0 from J; bases not matched to a gene: 5. Germline loops: CDR1 SGDLS, CDR2 YYNGEE. There are 16 residues in the CDR3. The CDR3 sequence: CASSVEQGTSGNTIYF. As DNA, the CDR3 is TGTGCCAGCAGCGTCGAACAGGGGACCTCTGGAAACACCATATATTTT.

Only one count was recorded for this clone. The chain combines TRBV3-1 (or the pseudogene TRBV3-2) with TRBJ1-1, with TRBD1 as a possible D gene (5 bases). V dropped 4 bases and J dropped 2 bases, with 8 bases sitting between them. Per the germline V gene, CDR1 is LGHDT and CDR2 is YNNKEL (reference sequence). There are 13 residues in the CDR3. The CDR3, as DNA: TGTGCCAGCAGCCGACAGCGCAACACTGAAGCTTTCTTT. The encoded protein is CASSRQRNTEAFF.

The V call is TRBV19, the J call TRBJ1-2; tentatively, D is TRBD1 (5 bases). Germline CDR1 reads LNHDA; CDR2 reads SQIVND (reference sequence). Trimming pared 1 base from V and 1 base from J, leaving 10 bases between. The CDR3 is 15 residues long. The CDR3 bases are TGTGCCAGTAGTATAGGACAGAGAGTTAACTATGGCTACACCTTC. This encodes CASSIGQRVNYGYTF.

This rearrangement joins TRBV12-5 to TRBJ2-1; D remains ambiguous. Trimming cost V 4 bases and J 5 bases, with 9 bases left between them. Germline CDR1 reads LGHNT; CDR2 reads FRNRAP. This CDR3 comprises 13 residues. CDR3 protein: CASGSGVDNEQFF. In DNA form, the CDR3 reads TGTGCTAGTGGTTCTGGAGTGGACAATGAGCAGTTCTTC.

This sequence joins TRBV5-4 and TRBJ2-7, with D maybe TRBD1 (7 bases). Trimming took off 0 bases at V and 0 bases at J, with 16 bases between the two ends. The germline V gene encodes CDR1 SGHNT and CDR2 YYREEE (reference sequence). The CDR3 is made up of 17 amino acids. This CDR3 is CASSLGGRGDLSYEQYF. CDR3 in DNA: TGTGCCAGCAGCTTGGGGGGCAGGGGGGACCTCTCCTACGAGCAGTACTTC.

The chain uses TRBV5-4 and TRBJ2-2; TRBD2 aligns across 15 bases. The CDR3 has 16 residues. The V gene's germline CDR1 is SGHNT and CDR2 YYREEE (reference sequence). The ends lost 4 bases at V and 5 bases at J; junction bases unmatched: 3. This chain's CDR3 is CASSTGLAGGTGELFF. The CDR3 coding sequence is TGTGCCAGCAGCACGGGACTAGCGGGAGGAACCGGGGAGCTGTTTTTT. Variable domain in full (rest from reference TRBV5-4 and TRBJ2-2): ETGVTQSPTHLIKTRGQQVTLRCSSQSGHNTVSWYQQALGQGPQFIFQYYREEENGRGNFPPRFSGLQFPNYSSELNVNALELDDSALYLCASSTGLAGGTGELFFGEGSRLTVL.

The chain is built from TRBV18 and TRBJ1-5; the match to TRBD1 covers 8 bases. V shed 4 bases, J shed 5 bases, and the junction held 10 bases outside the gene matches. The germline CDR1 and CDR2 sequences are KGHSH and LQKENI. The CDR3 loop spans 16 amino acids. This CDR3 reads CASSLEGTGPHQPQHF. CDR3 nucleotide sequence: TGTGCCAGCTCACTCGAAGGGACAGGCCCTCATCAGCCCCAGCATTTT.

The genes are TRBV7-2 and TRBJ2-5; possibly TRBD2 for D (6 bases). The germline V gene has CDR1 SGHTA and CDR2 FQGNSA. The CDR3 contains 13 residues. Trimming shortened V by 1 base and J by 5 bases, and 8 bases separated the two germline ends. The CDR3 loop is CASSLGTMETQYF. The CDR3 nucleotides are TGTGCCAGCAGCTTAGGGACTATGGAGACCCAGTACTTC.

The chain employs TRBV7-6 and TRBJ2-1; the D gene is possibly TRBD1 (5 bases). The CDR3 spans 19 residues. The germline V and J ends were trimmed by 5 bases and 6 bases, with 29 bases remaining between them. The V gene's germline CDR1 is SGHVS and CDR2 FNYEAQ. CDR3 sequence reads: CASSLLEFSVAGQTNEQFF. DNA of the CDR3: TGTGCCAGCAGCCTGCTTGAATTTTCGGTGGCAGGGCAAACCAATGAGCAGTTCTTC.

The rearrangement uses TRBV13 and TRBJ2-3, with 9 bases lining up with TRBD2. The CDR3 runs 15 residues. The V segment lost 3 bases and the J segment 2 bases; nucleotides outside the gene matches: 3. CDR1 and CDR2 (germline): PRHDT, FYEKMQ (reference sequence). Here the CDR3 reads CASSFRLAATDTQYF. The CDR3 DNA reads TGTGCCAGCAGCTTTAGACTAGCGGCCACAGATACGCAGTATTTT.

By proportion, this clone is medium-sized. CDR3 loop: CASPGRGNEQFF. Here the CDR3 DNA reads TGTGCCAGCCCCGGCCGGGGCAATGAGCAGTTCTTC. The chain employs TRBV12-3 or TRBV12-4 and TRBJ2-1; maybe TRBD2 (5 bases). The CDR3 consists of 12 residues. V lost 8 bases, J lost 6 bases, and 11 bases lay in between.

The rearrangement uses TRBV9 and TRBJ2-5, with D hard to call. Germline V CDR1 and CDR2: SGDLS, YYNGEE. V lost 3 bases and J lost 0, with 6 bases in between. The CDR3 loop spans 13 amino acids. CDR3 protein: CASSAGNQETQYF. The CDR3 DNA sequence: TGTGCCAGCAGCGCAGGTAACCAAGAGACCCAGTACTTC.

The chain employs TRBV27 and TRBJ2-7; tentative D call: TRBD2 (6 bases). V dropped 2 bases and J dropped 5 bases, with 13 bases sitting between them. Germline CDR1 and CDR2: MNHEY and SMNVEV (reference sequence). The CDR3 contains 14 residues. CDR3 protein: CASSLAPPGDEQYF. The CDR3, as DNA: TGTGCCAGCAGTTTAGCACCCCCGGGAGACGAGCAGTACTTC.

The V gene is TRBV6-5, the J gene TRBJ2-2; D gene unclear. This CDR3 has 14 residues. Deletions cut 5 bases from V and 0 bases from J, with 7 bases between. Germline V gene lookup returns CDR1 MNHEY and CDR2 SVGAGI. DNA of the CDR3: TGTGCCAGCAGTATAGGAGCGAACACCGGGGAGCTGTTTTTT. Its translation: CASSIGANTGELFF.

V gene TRBV28 combines with J gene TRBJ2-7; 10 positions match TRBD1. The V and J ends lost 3 bases and 13 bases, in that order; junction bases with no gene match: 6. Germline CDR1 MDHEN, CDR2 SYDVKM. This CDR3 has 12 amino acids. The CDR3 nucleotides read TGTGCCAGCAGTTTCAGGGACAGGGGTTTCTACTTC. Translation: CASSFRDRGFYF.

This rearrangement joins TRBV5-4 to TRBJ1-6; the match to TRBD1 covers 8 bases. The CDR3 has 17 residues. The germline V gene has CDR1 SGHNT and CDR2 YYREEE (reference sequence). Trimming cost V 3 bases and J 7 bases; bases outside gene matches: 12. The CDR3, as DNA: TGTGCCAGCAGCTCCGCCCCCAGCCGGACAGGGAATTCACCCCTCCACTTT. As protein: CASSSAPSRTGNSPLHF.

This clone was picked up one time. V gene TRBV4-1 combines with J gene TRBJ1-3; D remains unclear. V lost 0 bases to trimming and J lost 2 bases, with 14 bases between them. Per germline, CDR1 MGHRA and CDR2 YSYEKL. The CDR3 loop spans 17 amino acids. CDR3 sequence reads: CASSQERGRNAGNTIYF. CDR3 in DNA: TGCGCCAGCAGCCAAGAGCGGGGTAGGAACGCTGGAAACACCATATATTTT.

The rearrangement links TRBV5-1 to TRBJ1-3, with D perhaps TRBD1 (5 bases). The germline V gene has CDR1 SGHRS and CDR2 YFSETQ. The length of the CDR3 is 14 residues. V shed 9 bases and J shed 4 bases, with 17 bases lying between them. The CDR3 loop is CATGSGVQGNTIYF. The CDR3 DNA is TGCGCCACCGGATCGGGGGTGCAAGGAAACACCATATATTTT.

The J gene is TRBJ2-7, the V gene TRBV6-6; 10 bases align to TRBD2. V was pared by 4 bases and J by 3 bases, with 9 bases of the junction left unmatched. The CDR3 length is 16 residues. CDR1 and CDR2 from the germline V gene are MNHNY and SVGAGI (reference sequence). The CDR3 DNA sequence: TGTGCCAGCAGTTCCCCAGAGCGGGGGGGACTCTACGAGCAGTACTTC. Its protein product is CASSSPERGGLYEQYF.

This clone occurred once. The sample contains more than one DNA sequence encoding this CDR3. V usage is TRBV29-1 and J usage is TRBJ1-1, with 8 bases lining up with TRBD1. V lost 3 bases to trimming and J lost 0 bases; unmatched junction nucleotides: 12. CDR3 size: 17 residues. The germline CDR1 and CDR2 sequences are SQVTM and ANQGSEA. The CDR3 DNA reads as TGCAGCGTTGAGGACCCCGGGACAGGAGGATTGAACACTGAAGCTTTCTTT. Amino acids: CSVEDPGTGGLNTEAFF.

J is TRBJ1-1 and V is TRBV28; a weak D match, TRBD1 (5 bases). Trimming removed 8 bases from V and 1 base from J, with 14 bases in between. Per the germline V gene, CDR1 is MDHEN and CDR2 is SYDVKM. The CDR3 extends over 14 amino acids. DNA of the CDR3: TGTGCCAGCCGACCAGCCGGACAGAACACTGAAGCTTTCTTT. Translation gives CASRPAGQNTEAFF.

The rearrangement uses TRBV2 and TRBJ1-4; 7 nucleotides match TRBD1. V gave up 4 bases and J gave up 7 bases; unmatched junction bases: 12. Germline CDR1 SNHLY, CDR2 FYNNEI. This CDR3 has 16 amino acids. The CDR3: CASSGDPTGRGEKLFF. CDR3 DNA sequence: TGTGCCAGCAGTGGTGACCCGACAGGGCGGGGTGAAAAACTGTTTTTT.

The V gene is TRBV18, the J gene TRBJ1-1; no reliable D call. Per germline, CDR1 KGHSH and CDR2 LQKENI. The length of the CDR3 is 15 residues. The ends were cut back, 2 bases at V and 2 bases at J, with 12 bases in the middle. The CDR3 sequence: CASSPVRTGNTEAFF. CDR3 nucleotide sequence: TGTGCCAGCTCACCAGTCCGGACGGGAAACACTGAAGCTTTCTTT.

V usage is TRBV18 and J usage is TRBJ2-7; 12 bases are a match to TRBD1. Germline values: CDR1 KGHSH, CDR2 LQKENI. J gave up 5 bases and V 3 bases, and 5 bases lay outside the gene matches. The CDR3 is 15 amino acids. The CDR3 DNA is TGTGCCAGCTCACCTACTGGGACAGGGGGCCACGAGCAGTACTTC. This codes for CASSPTGTGGHEQYF.

This sequence joins TRBV7-9 and TRBJ2-5; tentative D call: TRBD2 (6 bases). The V gene lost 2 bases and the J gene lost 1 base, with 17 bases spanning the gap. CDR3 size: 17 residues. The V gene's germline CDR1 is SEHNR and CDR2 FQNEAQ (reference sequence). This CDR3 reads CASSLPVGERAQETQYF. CDR3 DNA sequence: TGTGCCAGCAGCTTACCCGTTGGGGAGCGGGCCCAAGAGACCCAGTACTTC.

J is TRBJ2-2 and V is TRBV18; D gene ambiguous. This CDR3 region has 14 residues. CDR1 is KGHSH and CDR2 is LQKENI in the germline V gene. V was trimmed by 3 bases and J by 1 base, leaving 6 bases between them. The CDR3 sequence is CASSPAVNTGELFF. The CDR3 DNA reads TGTGCCAGCTCACCCGCAGTGAACACCGGGGAGCTGTTTTTT.

This clone occurred once. The chain has TRBV5-6 and TRBJ1-4; TRBD1 is a possible D gene (5 bases). The germline V gene has CDR1 SGHDT and CDR2 YYEEEE. The germline V and J ends were trimmed by 0 bases and 7 bases, with 13 bases remaining between them. The CDR3 sequence is 15 residues long. This CDR3 reads CASSLAGQGAEKLFF. The CDR3 bases are TGTGCCAGCAGCTTGGCGGGTCAGGGTGCTGAAAAACTGTTTTTT.